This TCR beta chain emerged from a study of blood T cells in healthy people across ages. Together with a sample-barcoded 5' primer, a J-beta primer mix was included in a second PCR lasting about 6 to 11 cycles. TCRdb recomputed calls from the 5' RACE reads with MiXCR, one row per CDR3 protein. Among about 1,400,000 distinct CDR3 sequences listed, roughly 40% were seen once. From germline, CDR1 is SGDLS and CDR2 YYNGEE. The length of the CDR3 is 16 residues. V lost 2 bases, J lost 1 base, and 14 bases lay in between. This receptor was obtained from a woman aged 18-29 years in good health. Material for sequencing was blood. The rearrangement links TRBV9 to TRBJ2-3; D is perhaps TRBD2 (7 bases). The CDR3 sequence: CASSVPRGRGTDTQYF. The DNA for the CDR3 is TGTGCCAGCAGCGTTCCGCGGGGGCGAGGCACAGATACGCAGTATTTT.